A few counts support the clone carrying this T cell receptor beta chain. RNA was extracted with the RNeasy kit, and a quantity of 0.5 to 1 ug was reverse transcribed using random hexamers. Amplification of TCR beta CDR3 spanned 54 Vbeta and 13 Jbeta via immunoSEQ multiplex PCR. TCRdb re-called the immunoSEQ multiplex PCR reads with MiXCR, one entry per CDR3 protein. The data contain 150,000 to 200,000 distinct CDR3 sequences, about 95% of them singletons. The sample is drawn from a study of CD8 T cells in Susac syndrome. V was clipped by 2 bases and J by 5 bases, with 4 bases between them. The CDR3 covers 12 residues.

This TCR was sampled from a human donor in good health. The sequenced sample was CD4+ T cells from PBMCs. The rearrangement links TRBV12-3 or TRBV12-4 to TRBJ1-5; no definite D call. CDR3 sequence (DNA): TGTGCCAGCAGTTTACAAGATCAGCCCCAGCATTTT. This translates into CASSLQDQPQHF.